This passage covers 20 T cell receptor beta chains from one sample sequenced in a study of chemoradiotherapy in HPV16-positive cancers. The repertoire was sequenced with immunoSEQ multiplex PCR; TCRdb's copy has only in-frame clones and lacks some. The sample shows tens of thousands of clones, roughly 90% of them seen only once. Sequenced here: blood, sampled from a patient who underwent chemoradiotherapy. All receptors derive from a human donor with HPV-associated anogenital cancer.

This chain uses TRBV29-1 with TRBJ2-5, with D tentatively TRBD2 (6 bases). The CDR3 length is 11 residues. Germline CDR1 reads SQVTM; CDR2 reads ANQGSEA. The V end was cut by 4 bases, the J end by 5 bases, with 8 bases between. CDR3 protein: CSVVGRETQYF. The CDR3 DNA reads as TGCAGCGTTGTAGGGAGGGAGACCCAGTACTTC.

This chain joins TRBV13 and TRBJ2-5; D not certain. Germline CDR1 and CDR2: PRHDT and FYEKMQ (reference sequence). CDR3 length: 12 residues. The germline V and J ends were trimmed by 7 bases and 0 bases, with 6 bases remaining between them. The CDR3 reads CASTNDQETQYF. The DNA for the CDR3 is TGTGCCAGCACAAACGACCAAGAGACCCAGTACTTC.

The rearrangement joins TRBV6-5 to TRBJ2-7; D tentatively fits TRBD1 or TRBD2 (5 bases each). Between the trimmed V and J ends, which lost 7 bases and 3 bases, there was a span of 13 bases. The CDR3 is 13 amino acids. CDR1 is MNHEY, CDR2 SVGAGI, per germline. The chain's CDR3 is CASTPGPNYEQYF. In nucleotides, the CDR3 is TGTGCCAGCACCCCGGGACCCAACTACGAGCAGTACTTC.

The V call is TRBV29-1, the J call TRBJ1-2; 10 bases align to TRBD1. Germline V gives CDR1 SQVTM, CDR2 ANQGSEA. V shed 6 bases and J 6 bases; nucleotides not matched to a gene: 10. The CDR3 extends over 14 amino acids. CDR3 region: CSVLDRGLLDGYTF. The CDR3 nucleotides are TGCAGCGTCCTTGACAGGGGGCTCCTTGATGGCTACACCTTC. Together with reference TRBV29-1 and TRBJ1-2, the CDR3 gives the full variable domain: SAVISQKPSRDICQRGTSLTIQCQVDSQVTMMFWYRQQPGQSLTLIATANQGSEATYESGFVIDKFPISRPNLTFSTLTVSNMSPEDSSIYLCSVLDRGLLDGYTFGSGTRLTVV.

This clone was observed a few times. The chain is built from TRBV7-5 and TRBJ2-7; TRBD1 is the table's D call, not checked against the DNA. TRBV7-5 is annotated as a pseudogene. The CDR3 is 14 residues long. The CDR3 nucleotides read TGTGCCAGAGAGGGGACAGGGGGCCCCTACGAGCAGTACTTC. Residues: CAREGTGGPYEQYF.

The genes are TRBV5-1 and TRBJ2-7; 8 bases are a match to TRBD2. Germline trimming cut 3 bases from V and 5 bases from J; bases unmatched to any gene: 1. There are 12 residues in the CDR3. Germline V lookup: CDR1 SGHRS, CDR2 YFSETQ. Here the CDR3 DNA reads TGCGCCAGCAGCTCGGGACTAGACGAGCAGTACTTC. Its translation: CASSSGLDEQYF.

J is TRBJ2-1 and V is TRBV4-3, with D perhaps matching TRBD2 (6 bases). Trimming removed 0 bases from V and 8 bases from J, with 17 bases in between. CDR1 LGHNA and CDR2 YSLEER come from the germline V gene. This CDR3 region has 16 residues. CDR3 bases: TGCGCCAGCAGCCAAGACCCTGGGACTCTGCCTCATGAGCAGTTCTTC. This encodes CASSQDPGTLPHEQFF.

The chain combines TRBV7-3 with TRBJ2-1, with 7 nucleotides matching TRBD2. Germline V gene lookup returns CDR1 SGHTA and CDR2 FQGTGA. This CDR3 contains 15 residues. V shed 2 bases, J shed 3 bases, and the junction held 4 bases outside the gene matches. The CDR3 protein is CASSLGWEGYNEQFF. Here the CDR3 DNA reads TGTGCCAGCAGCTTAGGGTGGGAGGGCTACAATGAGCAGTTCTTC.

This sequence joins TRBV7-2 and TRBJ2-7; 10 bases are shared with TRBD2. Trimming took 3 bases from V and 0 from J; bases not matched to a gene: 8. The CDR3 spans 17 residues. Germline CDR1 and CDR2: SGHTA and FQGNSA. The CDR3 bases are TGTGCCAGCAGCTTCCCGACTAGCGGGTCCTCCTCCTACGAGCAGTACTTC. Its protein is CASSFPTSGSSSYEQYF.

The chain couples TRBV18 to TRBJ2-2; D possibly corresponds to TRBD2 (5 bases). The CDR3 runs to 17 residues. Trimming shortened V by 1 base and J by 5 bases, and 17 bases separated the two germline ends. CDR1 KGHSH and CDR2 LQKENI come from the germline V gene. CDR3 amino acids: CASSPRRSPRGTGELFF. In DNA form, the CDR3 reads TGTGCCAGCTCACCACGGCGCAGCCCCCGAGGGACCGGGGAGCTGTTTTTT.

This rearrangement joins TRBV6-5 to TRBJ2-1, with no clear D. This CDR3 spans 12 amino acids. Germline CDR1 MNHEY, CDR2 SVGAGI. Trimming shortened V by 6 bases and J by 7 bases, and 10 bases separated the two germline ends. The CDR3 DNA follows: TGTGCCAGCAGGGGATTGGAGAATGAGCAGTTCTTC. Residues: CASRGLENEQFF.

The rearrangement uses TRBV28 and TRBJ2-2; no firm D call. CDR3 length equals 13 residues. V lost 1 base and J 5 bases, leaving 5 bases between the germline ends. Germline-derived CDR1 and CDR2 are MDHEN and SYDVKM. CDR3 in DNA: TGTGCCAGCAGTTTATTCAGAACCGGGGAGCTGTTTTTT. Translated: CASSLFRTGELFF. The whole variable domain, remainder taken from reference TRBV28 and TRBJ2-2, is DVKVTQSSRYLVKRTGEKVFLECVQDMDHENMFWYRQDPGLGLRLIYFSYDVKMKEKGDIPEGYSVSREKKERFSLILESASTNQTSMYLCASSLFRTGELFFGEGSRLTVL.

The chain has TRBV7-9 and TRBJ1-5, with D uncertain. The CDR3 is made up of 15 amino acids. Trimming stripped 1 base from V and 6 bases from J, with 13 bases between. CDR1 SEHNR and CDR2 FQNEAQ come from the germline V gene (reference sequence). The CDR3 protein is CASSLDGLGSQPQHF. CDR3 in DNA: TGTGCCAGCAGCTTAGATGGTTTAGGGAGTCAGCCCCAGCATTTT.

The genes are TRBV10-1 and TRBJ2-7, with D tentatively TRBD2 (5 bases). Germline assignment: CDR1 WNHNN and CDR2 SYGVQD (reference sequence). Trimming took 8 bases from V and 7 from J, leaving 15 bases between them. The length of the CDR3 is 12 residues. CDR3 loop: CASSGPGGEQYF. For the CDR3, the DNA is TGCGCCAGCTCAGGTCCCGGAGGTGAGCAGTACTTC.

The V and J genes are TRBV19 and TRBJ1-1, with 9 bases identical to TRBD1. The CDR3 has 15 amino acids. Unmatched junction bases numbered 5, after V lost 6 bases and J lost 0 bases. CDR1 is LNHDA, CDR2 SQIVND, per germline (reference sequence). This CDR3 is CASRKQGAMNTEAFF. Here the CDR3 DNA reads TGTGCCAGTAGAAAACAGGGGGCTATGAACACTGAAGCTTTCTTT.

This rearrangement joins TRBV7-9 to TRBJ1-1, with TRBD1 as a possible D gene (5 bases). The CDR3 runs 11 residues. Germline lookup yields CDR1 SEHNR and CDR2 FQNEAQ (reference sequence). V was clipped by 0 bases and J by 11 bases, with 7 bases between them. CDR3 in DNA: TGTGCCAGCAGCTTAGCTTGGGGGGCTTTCTTT. Amino acids: CASSLAWGAFF.

CDR3 bases: TGTGCCAGCAGCCCCCGGGACAGGGCCAAAGAGACCCAGTACTTC. Encoded protein: CASSPRDRAKETQYF. The chain uses TRBV7-3 and TRBJ2-5; the match to TRBD1 covers 9 bases. This CDR3 comprises 15 residues. V shed 5 bases, J shed 3 bases, and the junction held 7 bases outside the gene matches. Germline V lookup: CDR1 SGHTA, CDR2 FQGTGA.

This chain links TRBV7-6 with TRBJ1-1, with D perhaps matching TRBD1 (6 bases). The V and J ends lost 1 base and 10 bases respectively, with 13 bases between them. Germline V lookup: CDR1 SGHVS, CDR2 FNYEAQ. This CDR3 spans 13 amino acids. This CDR3 is CASSLGQGSGAFF. CDR3 DNA: TGTGCCAGCAGCTTAGGTCAGGGGAGTGGAGCTTTCTTT.

V gene TRBV19 combines with J gene TRBJ2-6, with D possibly being TRBD2 (5 bases). Trimming took off 5 bases at V and 1 base at J, with 9 bases between the two ends. This CDR3 is 15 amino acids long. Per the germline V gene, CDR1 is LNHDA and CDR2 is SQIVND (reference sequence). The chain's CDR3 is CASSSRDSGANVLTF. In DNA form, the CDR3 reads TGTGCCAGTAGTTCTCGGGATTCTGGGGCCAACGTCCTGACTTTC.

As regards this clone: Other DNA sequences in the sample encode the same CDR3. The rearrangement links TRBV18 to TRBJ1-2; TRBD1 is a possible D gene (5 bases). The CDR3 loop spans 13 amino acids. Per the germline V gene, CDR1 is KGHSH and CDR2 is LQKENI. V was shortened by 1 base and J by 8 bases, with 11 bases between the two germline ends. The CDR3 nucleotides read TGTGCCAGCTCACCACGTCAGGGATACGGCTACACCTTC. Translating it yields CASSPRQGYGYTF.